Shown below are 20 T cell receptor beta chains from a single sample sequenced in a study of T cells in women clearing cervical HPV infection. TCRdb's copy holds only in-frame clones and misses some; the assay was immunoSEQ multiplex PCR. The sample's table shows 30,000 or so clones. The sample taken for sequencing was blood buffy coat. The receptor source for this set is a woman between 18 and 75 years old with a cervical HPV16 infection that either progressed to CIN3+ or cleared (not recorded which).

A word on this clone: The read is 3 residues too short to cover the CDR3 end, so that end is filled in from the germline J gene. The chain joins TRBV7-2 to TRBJ2-5; D is perhaps TRBD1 (5 bases). This CDR3 has 17 amino acids. Germline loops: CDR1 SGHTA, CDR2 FQGNSA. V dropped 0 bases and J dropped 5 bases, with 19 bases sitting between them. The DNA read from the CDR3 is TGTGCCAGCAGCTTAGCGCTAAAAGGCAGGGCTGGGGAGACC. It specifies CASSLALKGRAGET. From start to end, the CDR3 is CASSLALKGRAGETQYF.

Turning to this clone: The CDR3 goes on 3 residues after the read ends, and that part is filled in from the germline J gene. The chain employs TRBV28 and TRBJ2-3; 13 nucleotides match TRBD2. V was pared by 6 bases and J by 8 bases, with 17 bases of the junction left unmatched. This CDR3 is 18 amino acids long. The V gene's germline CDR1 is MDHEN and CDR2 SYDVKM. The chain's CDR3 is CASSRTSGRAIRQSTQYF. The part of the CDR3 DNA that was read is TGTGCCAGCAGCCGTACTAGCGGGAGGGCCATTCGGCAAAGTACG.

Comment on this clone: The read gets to within 3 residues of the CDR3 end, and the germline J gene fills in the rest. V gene TRBV19 combines with J gene TRBJ2-2, with D unclear. The CDR3 contains 18 residues. Germline-derived CDR1 and CDR2 are LNHDA and SQIVND (reference sequence). The CDR3 here is CASSIRDRSYTTNEKLFF. CDR3 DNA (partial): TGTGCCAGTAGTATACGCGACCGGAGTTATACAACTAATGAAAAG.

About this clone itself: The read terminates 3 residues ahead of where the CDR3 ends, so the germline J gene completes it. The chain recombines TRBV20-1 with TRBJ2-7; 8 bases line up with TRBD2. This CDR3 is 18 amino acids long. V dropped 4 bases and J dropped 3; count of bases not matched to a gene: 20. CDR1 is DFQATT and CDR2 is SNEGSKA in the germline V gene (reference sequence). The CDR3 DNA, read in part, is TGCAGTGCTAACCAACTAGCGGAGGGCTTTCACGGTGACTACGAG. It is translated as CSANQLAEGFHGDYE. From start to end, the CDR3 is CSANQLAEGFHGDYEQYF.

Notes on this clone: The read finishes 3 residues shy of the CDR3 end, and the germline J gene is used to complete it. The chain recombines TRBV18 with TRBJ1-1; TRBD1 is a possible D gene (5 bases). The V gene's germline CDR1 is KGHSH and CDR2 LQKENI. The V gene lost 3 bases and the J gene lost 5 bases, with 16 bases spanning the gap. CDR3 length equals 15 residues. The CDR3 loop reads CASSPPRQGGTEAFF. The CDR3 bases that were read are TGTGCCAGCTCACCGCCGAGGCAGGGAGGTACTGAA. Full variable domain (rest looked up from reference TRBV18 and TRBJ1-1): NAGVMQNPRHLVRRRGQEARLRCSPMKGHSHVYWYRQLPEEGLKFMVYLQKENIIDESGMPKERFSAEFPKEGPSILRIQQVVRGDSAAYFCASSPPRQGGTEAFFGQGTRLTVV.

Of note for this clone: The read finishes 3 residues shy of the CDR3 end, and the germline J gene is used to complete it. J is TRBJ2-7 and V is TRBV11-1, with 9 bases lining up with TRBD2. Germline lookup yields CDR1 SGHAT and CDR2 FQDESV (reference sequence). This CDR3 has 14 amino acids. The V gene end was trimmed by 5 bases and the J gene end by 5 bases; junction bases not matched to a gene: 7. CDR3 DNA, as far as it was read: TGTGCCAGCAGCCACCGAGCTAGCGGGGACGAG. This translates into CASSHRASGDE. The whole CDR3 protein reads CASSHRASGDEQYF.

A note on this clone: The read comes to an end 3 residues before the CDR3 does, leaving the germline J gene to fill in the end. V gene TRBV20-1 combines with J gene TRBJ1-2; maybe TRBD1 (6 bases). The CDR3 runs 12 residues. The germline V gene encodes CDR1 DFQATT and CDR2 SNEGSKA (reference sequence). V lost 6 bases and J 7 bases, leaving 15 bases between the germline ends. The CDR3 DNA, read in part, is TGCAGTGCCCCGAGGGGGGGTTCTGGC. It encodes CSAPRGGSG. The whole CDR3 is CSAPRGGSGYTF.

Remarks on this clone: From the germline J gene comes the end of the CDR3, since the read stops 3 residues before it. This chain uses TRBV6-2 or TRBV6-3 with TRBJ2-1; 9 bases fit TRBD1. Germline CDR1 reads MNHEY; CDR2 reads SVGEGT. The junction had 7 bases not matched to a gene; V was cut back by 2 bases and J by 8 bases. This CDR3 is 15 amino acids long. The sequenced part of the CDR3 DNA is TGTGCCAGCAGTTACCGACAGGGGGTAAGGGATGAG. This gives the protein CASSYRQGVRDE. The CDR3 in its entirety is CASSYRQGVRDEQFF.

On this clone itself: The read ends 3 residues shy of where the CDR3 ends; the end is completed using the germline J gene. The genes are TRBV19 and TRBJ1-2; D gene ambiguous. The CDR3 runs 13 residues. CDR1 and CDR2 from the germline V gene are LNHDA and SQIVND (reference sequence). CDR3 DNA, as far as it was read: TGTGCCAGTAGTACCGGACTAGCAGATACC. It translates to CASSTGLADT. From start to end, the CDR3 is CASSTGLADTYTF.

Regarding this clone: Read sequence stops 3 residues before the CDR3 end, and the germline J gene provides the missing end. V is TRBV2 and J is TRBJ2-5; D call uncertain. Per germline, CDR1 SNHLY and CDR2 FYNNEI. V lost 6 bases and J 2 bases, leaving 10 bases between the germline ends. This CDR3 region has 13 residues. The covered CDR3 bases are TGTGCCAGCAGCCCTAGAGAACAAGAGACC. This gives the protein CASSPREQET. The entire CDR3 reads CASSPREQETQYF.

About this clone itself: The sequenced fragment ends 3 residues before the CDR3 boundary, so the rest is inferred from the germline J gene. The rearrangement links TRBV6-2 or TRBV6-3 to TRBJ2-7; TRBD2 matches 8 bases. After removal of 2 bases from V and 6 bases from J, the junction contained 9 bases not matched to a gene. Germline V CDR1 and CDR2: MNHEY, SVGEGT. CDR3 length: 15 residues. CDR3 loop: CASSYAGGTWSEQYF. CDR3 DNA (partial): TGTGCCAGCAGTTACGCGGGAGGAACTTGGAGCGAG.

Regarding this clone: Read coverage stops 3 residues before the CDR3 terminus; the germline J gene supplies the remainder. V gene TRBV13 combines with J gene TRBJ2-1; 11 bases map to TRBD2. V lost 5 bases and J lost 6; bases outside the gene matches: 6. Germline values: CDR1 PRHDT, CDR2 FYEKMQ (reference sequence). The CDR3 extends over 15 amino acids. CDR3 sequence reads: CASSLSGGALNEQFF. The CDR3 bases that were read are TGTGCCAGCAGCCTTAGCGGGGGGGCGCTCAATGAG.

To note about this clone: The CDR3 end falls 3 residues outside the read, so it is completed with the germline J gene. The chain employs TRBV5-1 and TRBJ2-5, with D possibly being TRBD2 (6 bases). Germline V gene data show CDR1 as SGHRS and CDR2 as YFSETQ. This CDR3 has 16 amino acids. Trimming shortened V by 0 bases and J by 2 bases, and 14 bases separated the two germline ends. CDR3 in amino acids: CASSLEGRGRQETQYF. The CDR3 bases that were read are TGCGCCAGCAGCTTGGAGGGTCGGGGGAGGCAAGAGACC.

Comment on this clone: The read ends 3 residues before the CDR3 terminus; that terminus is restored from the germline J gene. The genes are TRBV2 and TRBJ1-1, with D maybe TRBD1 (6 bases). The germline V gene has CDR1 SNHLY and CDR2 FYNNEI. This CDR3 region has 14 residues. V was trimmed by 6 bases and J by 4 bases, leaving 15 bases between them. The CDR3 loop reads CASRDRGQITEAFF. The sequenced CDR3 bases are TGTGCCAGCAGGGACAGAGGACAGATCACTGAA.

Comments on this clone: The CDR3 is cut off 3 residues early in the read; its end comes from the germline J gene. The chain links TRBV7-2 to TRBJ2-3, with 7 bases aligning to TRBD2. Trimming removed 4 bases from V and 0 bases from J; junction bases left unmatched: 4. The CDR3 consists of 15 residues. In germline, CDR1 is SGHTA, CDR2 FQGNSA. CDR3 residues: CASSSLGGSTDTQYF. The sequenced part of the CDR3 DNA is TGTGCCAGCAGCTCTCTCGGGGGGAGCACAGATACG.

In the case of this clone: Sequencing ends 3 residues short of the CDR3 end; the germline J gene provides the rest. The rearrangement uses TRBV4-1 and TRBJ2-4, with D perhaps matching TRBD1 (6 bases). Per germline, CDR1 MGHRA and CDR2 YSYEKL. The CDR3 is made up of 16 amino acids. Deletions cut 3 bases from V and 0 bases from J, with 12 bases between. CDR3 in amino acids: CASSQLQGTAKNIQYF. The CDR3 DNA, read in part, is TGCGCCAGCAGCCAGCTACAGGGAACAGCCAAAAACATT.

CDR3 DNA (partial): TGTGCCAGTGGGGCAGGGGCAGCGGGGTCCTATAATTCACCC. It yields the protein CASGAGAAGSYNSP. The CDR3 in its entirety is CASGAGAAGSYNSPLHF. V gene TRBV28 combines with J gene TRBJ1-6; possible D gene TRBD1, 6 bases. Read coverage stops 3 residues before the CDR3 terminus; the germline J gene supplies the remainder. Between the trimmed V and J ends, which lost 9 bases and 1 base, there was a span of 19 bases. The CDR3 is 17 amino acids. Per germline, CDR1 MDHEN and CDR2 SYDVKM. The complete variable domain, with remaining parts taken from reference TRBV28 and TRBJ1-6, reads DVKVTQSSRYLVKRTGEKVFLECVQDMDHENMFWYRQDPGLGLRLIYFSYDVKMKEKGDIPEGYSVSREKKERFSLILESASTNQTSMYLCASGAGAAGSYNSPLHFGNGTRLTVT.

Comment on this clone: The sequenced fragment ends 3 residues before the CDR3 boundary, so the rest is inferred from the germline J gene. The J gene is TRBJ2-3, the V gene TRBV5-1; 16 nucleotides line up with TRBD2. Germline V lookup: CDR1 SGHRS, CDR2 YFSETQ. The CDR3 consists of 17 residues. V was clipped by 3 bases and J by 5 bases; unmatched bases: 6. The sequenced part of the CDR3 DNA is TGCGCCAGCAGCTCTGGGACTAGCGGGGGGGCAAGAGATACG. This encodes CASSSGTSGGARDT. The complete CDR3 sequence is CASSSGTSGGARDTQYF. The full variable domain, in which reference TRBV5-1 and TRBJ2-3 provide the parts outside the CDR3, is KAGVTQTPRYLIKTRGQQVTLSCSPISGHRSVSWYQQTPGQGLQFLFEYFSETQRNKGNFPGRFSGRQFSNSRSEMNVSTLELGDSALYLCASSSGTSGGARDTQYFGPGTRLTVL.

On this clone: The sequence runs out 3 residues before the end of the CDR3; the remainder is reconstructed from the germline J gene. The chain joins TRBV6-2 or TRBV6-3 to TRBJ2-7; D is unclear. Germline V lookup: CDR1 MNHEY, CDR2 SVGEGT. The germline V and J ends were trimmed by 1 base and 0 bases, with 7 bases remaining between them. There are 14 residues in the CDR3. The chain's CDR3 is CASSYLQLSYEQYF. CDR3 DNA (partial): TGTGCCAGCAGTTACTTACAGCTCTCCTACGAG.

A note on this clone: The junction differs from germline at one of its ends, possibly a read error. The CDR3 end is not reached by the read, which stops 3 residues before it; the germline J gene fills it in. The same CDR3 also results from other DNA sequences found in this sample. V gene TRBV19 combines with J gene TRBJ1-3; D call uncertain. CDR3 length equals 15 residues. Germline V gives CDR1 LNHDA, CDR2 SQIVND (reference sequence). The CDR3 sequence: CASSLIDTSGNTIYF. CDR3 DNA, as far as it was read: TGTGCCAGTAGTCTAATCGACACCTCTGGAAACACA.